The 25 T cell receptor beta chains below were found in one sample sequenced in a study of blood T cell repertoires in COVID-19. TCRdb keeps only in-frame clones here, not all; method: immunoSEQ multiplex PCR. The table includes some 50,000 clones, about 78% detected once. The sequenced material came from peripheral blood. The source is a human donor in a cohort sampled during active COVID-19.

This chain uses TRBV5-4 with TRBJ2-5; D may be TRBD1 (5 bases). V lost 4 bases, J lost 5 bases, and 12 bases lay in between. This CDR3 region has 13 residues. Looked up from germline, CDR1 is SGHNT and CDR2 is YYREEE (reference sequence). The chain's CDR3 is CASSTREGETQYF. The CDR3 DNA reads TGTGCCAGCAGCACCAGGGAAGGTGAGACCCAGTACTTC.

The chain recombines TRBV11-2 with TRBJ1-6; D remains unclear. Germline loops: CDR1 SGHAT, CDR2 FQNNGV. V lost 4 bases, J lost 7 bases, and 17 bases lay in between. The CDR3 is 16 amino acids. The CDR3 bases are TGTGCCAGCAGCTCATTCCCCCCTAAATCAAATTCACCCCTCCACTTT. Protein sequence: CASSSFPPKSNSPLHF.

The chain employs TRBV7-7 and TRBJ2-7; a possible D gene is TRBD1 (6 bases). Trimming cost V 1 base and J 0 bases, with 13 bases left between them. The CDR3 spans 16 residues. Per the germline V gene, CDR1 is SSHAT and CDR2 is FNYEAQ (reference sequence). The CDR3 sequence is CASSLGQDMFSYEQYF. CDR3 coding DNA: TGTGCCAGCAGCTTAGGACAGGACATGTTCTCCTACGAGCAGTACTTC. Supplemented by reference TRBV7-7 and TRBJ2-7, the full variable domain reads GAGVSQSPRYKVTKRGQDVTLRCDPISSHATLYWYQQALGQGPEFLTYFNYEAQPDKSGLPSDRFSAERPEGSISTLTIQRTEQRDSAMYRCASSLGQDMFSYEQYFGPGTRLTVT.

The CDR3 bases are TGTGCCAGCAGCCAGGTAGGATACACTGAAGCTTTCTTT. This gives the protein CASSQVGYTEAFF. The V gene is TRBV7-2, the J gene TRBJ1-1; D unresolved. V lost 5 bases and J 3 bases, leaving 10 bases between the germline ends. Per germline, CDR1 SGHTA and CDR2 FQGNSA. This CDR3 has 13 amino acids.

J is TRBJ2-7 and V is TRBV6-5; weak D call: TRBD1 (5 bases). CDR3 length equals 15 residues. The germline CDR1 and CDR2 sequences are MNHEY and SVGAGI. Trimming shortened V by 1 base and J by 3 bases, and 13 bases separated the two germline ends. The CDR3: CASSYYRSPSYEQYF. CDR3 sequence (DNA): TGTGCCAGCAGTTACTACAGGTCCCCAAGCTACGAGCAGTACTTC.

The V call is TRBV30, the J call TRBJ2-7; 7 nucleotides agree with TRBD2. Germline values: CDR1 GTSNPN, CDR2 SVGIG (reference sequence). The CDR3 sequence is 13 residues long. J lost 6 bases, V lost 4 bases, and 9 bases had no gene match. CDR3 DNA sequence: TGTGCCTGGACTCCACCGGGAGGCCGCGAGCAGTACTTC. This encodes CAWTPPGGREQYF.

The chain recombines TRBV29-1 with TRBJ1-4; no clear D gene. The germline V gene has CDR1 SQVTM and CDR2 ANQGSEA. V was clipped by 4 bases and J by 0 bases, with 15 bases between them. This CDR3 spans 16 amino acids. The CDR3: CSVGGAGDATNEKLFF. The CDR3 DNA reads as TGCAGCGTTGGCGGCGCGGGAGATGCAACTAATGAAAAACTGTTTTTT.

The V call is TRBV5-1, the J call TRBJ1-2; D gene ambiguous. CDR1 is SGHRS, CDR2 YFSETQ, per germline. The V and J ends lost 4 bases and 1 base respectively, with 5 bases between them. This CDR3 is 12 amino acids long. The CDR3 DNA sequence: TGCGCCAGCAGCCTAGATAACTATGGCTACACCTTC. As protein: CASSLDNYGYTF.

CDR3 protein: CASRGTVQNTEAFF. The CDR3 region has the DNA TGTGCCAGCAGAGGGACAGTACAGAACACTGAAGCTTTCTTT. J is TRBJ1-1 and V is TRBV6-5; 7 bases align to TRBD1. The CDR3 runs to 14 residues. J gave up 1 base and V 6 bases, and 5 bases lay outside the gene matches. Germline V gives CDR1 MNHEY, CDR2 SVGAGI.

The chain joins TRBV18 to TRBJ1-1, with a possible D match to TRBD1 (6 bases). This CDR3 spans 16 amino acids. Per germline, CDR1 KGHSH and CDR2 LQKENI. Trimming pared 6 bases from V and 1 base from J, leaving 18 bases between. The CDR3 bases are TGTGCCAGCTCCCCTTTAATACAGGGCCAGAACACTGAAGCTTTCTTT. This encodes CASSPLIQGQNTEAFF.

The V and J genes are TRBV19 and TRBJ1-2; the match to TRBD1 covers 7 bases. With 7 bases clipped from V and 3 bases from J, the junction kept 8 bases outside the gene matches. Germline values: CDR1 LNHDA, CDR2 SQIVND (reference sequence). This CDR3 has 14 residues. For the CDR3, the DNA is TGTGCCAGTAATGTAGGAGGGACAGACTATGGCTACACCTTC. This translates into CASNVGGTDYGYTF.

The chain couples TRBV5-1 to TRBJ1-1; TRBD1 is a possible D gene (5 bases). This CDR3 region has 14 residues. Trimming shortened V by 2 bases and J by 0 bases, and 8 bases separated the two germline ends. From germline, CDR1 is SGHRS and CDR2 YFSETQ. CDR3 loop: CASSFDSLNTEAFF. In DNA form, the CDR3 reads TGCGCCAGCAGCTTCGACAGCCTGAACACTGAAGCTTTCTTT.

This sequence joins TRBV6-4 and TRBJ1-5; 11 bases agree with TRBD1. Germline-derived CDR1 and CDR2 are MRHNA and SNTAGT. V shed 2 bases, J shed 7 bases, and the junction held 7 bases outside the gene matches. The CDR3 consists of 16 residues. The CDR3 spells CASSDKDRGRGQPQHF. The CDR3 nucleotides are TGTGCCAGCAGTGACAAGGACAGGGGGCGAGGGCAGCCCCAGCATTTT.

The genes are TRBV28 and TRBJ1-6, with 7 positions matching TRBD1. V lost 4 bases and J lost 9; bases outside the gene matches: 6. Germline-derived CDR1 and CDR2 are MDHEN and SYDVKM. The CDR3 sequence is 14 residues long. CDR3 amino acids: CASSSGTETSPLHF. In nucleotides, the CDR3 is TGTGCCAGCAGTTCCGGGACAGAAACTTCACCCCTCCACTTT.

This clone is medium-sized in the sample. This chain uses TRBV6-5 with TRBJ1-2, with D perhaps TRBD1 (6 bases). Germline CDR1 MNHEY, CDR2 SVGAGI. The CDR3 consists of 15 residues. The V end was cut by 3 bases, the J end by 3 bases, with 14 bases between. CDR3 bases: TGTGCCAGCAGTTATGACAGGTCTTTTTACTATGGCTACACCTTC. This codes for CASSYDRSFYYGYTF.

CDR3 region: CASSLAGRAYEQYF. DNA of the CDR3: TGTGCCAGCAGCTTAGCGGGGAGAGCCTACGAGCAGTACTTC. V is TRBV7-9 and J is TRBJ2-7, with D maybe TRBD2 (5 bases). The V gene lost 0 bases and the J gene lost 2 bases, with 8 bases spanning the gap. This CDR3 is 14 amino acids long. The germline V gene encodes CDR1 SEHNR and CDR2 FQNEAQ (reference sequence).

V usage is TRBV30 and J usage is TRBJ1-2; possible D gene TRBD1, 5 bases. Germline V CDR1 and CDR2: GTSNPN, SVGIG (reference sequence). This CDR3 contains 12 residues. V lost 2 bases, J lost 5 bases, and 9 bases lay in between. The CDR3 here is CAWSQGGYGYTF. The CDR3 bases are TGTGCCTGGAGTCAGGGTGGATATGGCTACACCTTC.

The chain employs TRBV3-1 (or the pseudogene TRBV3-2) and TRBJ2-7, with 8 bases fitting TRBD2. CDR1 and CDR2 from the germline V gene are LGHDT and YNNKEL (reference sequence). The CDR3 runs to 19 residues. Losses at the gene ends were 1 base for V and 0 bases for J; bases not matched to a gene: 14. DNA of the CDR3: TGTGCCAGCAGCCAAGGCGGAGCGGGAGAGAGAGGGATCTCCTACGAGCAGTACTTC. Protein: CASSQGGAGERGISYEQYF.

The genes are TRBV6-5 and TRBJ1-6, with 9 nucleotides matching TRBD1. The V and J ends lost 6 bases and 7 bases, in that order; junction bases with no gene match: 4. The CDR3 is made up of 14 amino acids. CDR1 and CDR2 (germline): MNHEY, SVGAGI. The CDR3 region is CASRLTGGNSPLHF. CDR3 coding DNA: TGTGCCAGCAGACTGACAGGGGGGAATTCACCCCTCCACTTT.

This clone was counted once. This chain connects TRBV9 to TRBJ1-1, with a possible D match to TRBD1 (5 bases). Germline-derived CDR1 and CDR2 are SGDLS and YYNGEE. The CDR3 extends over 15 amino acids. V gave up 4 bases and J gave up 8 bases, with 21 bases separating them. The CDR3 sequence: CASSRIGAGWSEAFF. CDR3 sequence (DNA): TGTGCCAGCAGCCGAATTGGGGCCGGTTGGTCCGAAGCTTTCTTT.

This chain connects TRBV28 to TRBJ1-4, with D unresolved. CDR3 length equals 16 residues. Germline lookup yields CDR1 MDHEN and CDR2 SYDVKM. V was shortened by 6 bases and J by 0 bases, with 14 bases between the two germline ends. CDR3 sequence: CASRLTSLATNEKLFF. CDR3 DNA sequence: TGTGCCAGCAGGTTGACTTCCCTTGCAACTAATGAAAAACTGTTTTTT. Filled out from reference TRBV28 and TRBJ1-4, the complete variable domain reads DVKVTQSSRYLVKRTGEKVFLECVQDMDHENMFWYRQDPGLGLRLIYFSYDVKMKEKGDIPEGYSVSREKKERFSLILESASTNQTSMYLCASRLTSLATNEKLFFGSGTQLSVL.

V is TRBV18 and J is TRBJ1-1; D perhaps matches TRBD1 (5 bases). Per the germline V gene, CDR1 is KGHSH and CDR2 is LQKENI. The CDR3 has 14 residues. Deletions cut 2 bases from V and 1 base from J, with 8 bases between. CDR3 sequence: CASSPGAPNTEAFF. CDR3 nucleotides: TGTGCCAGCTCACCAGGGGCGCCGAACACTGAAGCTTTCTTT.

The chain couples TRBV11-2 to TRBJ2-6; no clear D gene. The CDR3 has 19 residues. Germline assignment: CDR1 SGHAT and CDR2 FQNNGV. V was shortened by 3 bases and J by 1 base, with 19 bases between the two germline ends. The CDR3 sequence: CASSLDLRVLRSGANVLTF. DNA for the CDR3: TGTGCCAGCAGCTTGGATCTCCGGGTACTAAGGTCTGGGGCCAACGTCCTGACTTTC.

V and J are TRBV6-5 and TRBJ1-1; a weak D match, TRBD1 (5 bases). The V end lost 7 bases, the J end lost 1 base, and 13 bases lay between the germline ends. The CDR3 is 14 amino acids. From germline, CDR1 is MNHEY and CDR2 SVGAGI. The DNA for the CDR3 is TGTGCCAGCAATCTTGCCGGGGGGAACACTGAAGCTTTCTTT. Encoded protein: CASNLAGGNTEAFF.

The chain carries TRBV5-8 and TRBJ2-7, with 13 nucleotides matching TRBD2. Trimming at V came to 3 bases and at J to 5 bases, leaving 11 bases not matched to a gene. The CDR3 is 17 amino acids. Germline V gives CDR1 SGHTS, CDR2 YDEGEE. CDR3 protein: CASSSLTSGGISDEQYF. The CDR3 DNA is TGTGCCAGCAGCTCACTGACTAGCGGGGGGATAAGCGACGAGCAGTACTTC. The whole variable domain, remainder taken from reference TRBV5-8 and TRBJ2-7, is EAGVTQSPTHLIKTRGQQATLRCSPISGHTSVYWYQQALGLGLQFLLWYDEGEERNRGNFPPRFSGRQFPNYSSELNVNALELEDSALYLCASSSLTSGGISDEQYFGPGTRLTVT.